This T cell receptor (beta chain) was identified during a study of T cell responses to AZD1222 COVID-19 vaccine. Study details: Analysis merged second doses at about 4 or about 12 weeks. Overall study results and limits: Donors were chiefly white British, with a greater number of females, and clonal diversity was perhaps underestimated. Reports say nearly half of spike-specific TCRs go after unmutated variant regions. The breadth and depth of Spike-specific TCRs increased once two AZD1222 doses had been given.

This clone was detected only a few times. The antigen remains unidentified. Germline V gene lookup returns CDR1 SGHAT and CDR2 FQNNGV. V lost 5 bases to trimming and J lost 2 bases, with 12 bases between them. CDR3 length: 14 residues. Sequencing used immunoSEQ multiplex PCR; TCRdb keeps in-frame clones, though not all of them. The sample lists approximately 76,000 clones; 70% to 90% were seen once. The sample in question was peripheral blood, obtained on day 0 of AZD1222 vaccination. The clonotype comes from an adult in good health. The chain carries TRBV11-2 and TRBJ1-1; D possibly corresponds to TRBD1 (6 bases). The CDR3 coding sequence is TGTGCCAGCAGCCCCCGGACAGTCAACACTGAAGCTTTCTTT. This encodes CASSPRTVNTEAFF.